This entry lists 12 T cell receptor beta chains sequenced from one sample in a study of cytomegalovirus exposure and HLA in healthy donors. Researchers ran the PCR with 60 Vbeta and 13 Jbeta primers. Measured with immunoSEQ multiplex PCR; TCRdb has only the in-frame clones, and not every one. The table shows roughly 260,000 clones, with 84% occurring only once. Sequenced material: PBMCs. These receptors were collected from a woman aged 40 to 50 in good health and CMV-seropositive.

This chain uses TRBV7-2 with TRBJ2-5, with 10 bases aligning to TRBD1. The CDR3 totals 15 residues. The germline V gene encodes CDR1 SGHTA and CDR2 FQGNSA. The V gene end was trimmed by 1 base and the J gene end by 4 bases; junction bases not matched to a gene: 3. CDR3 bases: TGTGCCAGCAGCTTAGTGGGGACAGGGGTAGAGACCCAGTACTTC. Protein: CASSLVGTGVETQYF.

The chain combines TRBV6-4 with TRBJ1-5, with D possibly TRBD1 on 6 matching bases. V was trimmed by 3 bases and J by 3 bases, leaving 12 bases between them. The length of the CDR3 is 15 residues. Germline V gene lookup returns CDR1 MRHNA and CDR2 SNTAGT. The DNA for the CDR3 is TGTGCCAGCAGTGAGGAGACAGGTCCCAATCAGCCCCAGCATTTT. Protein sequence: CASSEETGPNQPQHF.

This clone was observed a handful of times. The rearrangement uses TRBV5-1 and TRBJ2-7; TRBD1 matches 7 bases. The germline V gene has CDR1 SGHRS and CDR2 YFSETQ. The length of the CDR3 is 12 residues. The junction had 5 bases not matched to a gene; V was cut back by 5 bases and J by 6 bases. The chain's CDR3 is CASSRDRIEQYF. The CDR3 bases are TGCGCCAGCAGTCGGGACAGAATCGAGCAGTACTTC.

The CDR3 here is CASSSGQGAVGNTIYF. The CDR3 DNA sequence: TGTGCCAGCAGCTCAGGACAGGGGGCGGTTGGAAACACCATATATTTT. The chain recombines TRBV7-9 with TRBJ1-3; 11 bases line up with TRBD1. Trimming removed 4 bases from V and 3 bases from J; junction bases left unmatched: 5. CDR1 and CDR2 (germline): SEHNR, FQNEAQ (reference sequence). The CDR3 contains 16 residues.

This chain connects TRBV27 to TRBJ1-2, with a possible D match to TRBD1 (6 bases). The CDR3 is 13 amino acids. Trimming left V 8 bases short and J 5 bases short, with 15 bases between. Germline assignment: CDR1 MNHEY and CDR2 SMNVEV (reference sequence). The CDR3 sequence: CASGPGGLYGYTF. The CDR3 region has the DNA TGTGCCAGCGGTCCGGGGGGGCTATATGGCTACACCTTC.

This clone was observed a single time. The chain combines TRBV5-1 with TRBJ2-2, with TRBD2 as a possible D gene (5 bases). Germline CDR1 is SGHRS and CDR2 is YFSETQ. The CDR3 is 14 amino acids. Between the trimmed V and J ends, which lost 3 bases and 2 bases, there was a span of 8 bases. CDR3 region: CASSSRGNTGELFF. The CDR3 DNA is TGCGCCAGCAGCTCCCGGGGTAACACCGGGGAGCTGTTTTTT.

The chain is built from TRBV29-1 and TRBJ1-1; tentative D call: TRBD1 (5 bases). The CDR3 is made up of 14 amino acids. V was trimmed by 6 bases and J by 0 bases, leaving 14 bases between them. The germline gives CDR1 SQVTM, CDR2 ANQGSEA. The CDR3 protein is CSVARGAMNTEAFF. DNA for the CDR3: TGCAGCGTGGCCCGCGGGGCCATGAACACTGAAGCTTTCTTT.

The chain uses TRBV19 and TRBJ2-3, with D possibly being TRBD2 (5 bases). Germline CDR1 and CDR2: LNHDA and SQIVND (reference sequence). There are 14 residues in the CDR3. Trimming took off 6 bases at V and 4 bases at J, with 14 bases between the two ends. In DNA form, the CDR3 reads TGTGCCAGTAGAGATGGACTCAATGCAGATACGCAGTATTTT. Its protein is CASRDGLNADTQYF.

The chain employs TRBV29-1 and TRBJ1-2; D perhaps matches TRBD1 (5 bases). V was clipped by 4 bases and J by 8 bases, with 14 bases between them. The length of the CDR3 is 12 residues. The germline CDR1 and CDR2 sequences are SQVTM and ANQGSEA. The CDR3 nucleotides are TGCAGCGTTGGCCAGCCGGGGGACGGCTACACCTTC. Its translation is CSVGQPGDGYTF.

About this clone: The germline gene is not matched at one end of the junction; a read error may be the cause. The chain combines TRBV11-2 with TRBJ1-5; D gene ambiguous. The CDR3 length is 8 residues. Per the germline V gene, CDR1 is SGHAT and CDR2 is FQNNGV. The CDR3 DNA sequence: TGTGCCAGCAGGCGTCAGGATTTT. Residues: CASRRQDF. Drawing the rest from reference TRBV11-2 and TRBJ1-5, the complete variable domain is EAGVAQSPRYKIIEKRQSVAFWCNPISGHATLYWYQQILGQGPKLLIQFQNNGVVDDSQLPKDRFSAERLKGVDSTLKIQPAKLEDSAVYLCASRRQDFGDGTRLSIL.

The chain is built from TRBV10-3 and TRBJ2-3; the match to TRBD2 covers 15 bases. Germline CDR1 and CDR2: ENHRY and SYGVKD. The length of the CDR3 is 15 residues. V gave up 11 bases and J gave up 4 bases; unmatched junction bases: 7. The CDR3 region is CASTWTSGRADTQYF. CDR3 nucleotide sequence: TGTGCCTCTACCTGGACTAGCGGGAGGGCAGATACGCAGTATTTT.

The V and J genes are TRBV19 and TRBJ1-5; D not resolved. The germline CDR1 and CDR2 sequences are LNHDA and SQIVND (reference sequence). CDR3 length equals 15 residues. The V and J ends lost 2 bases and 2 bases respectively, with 10 bases between them. Here the CDR3 reads CASSISWGGNQPQHF. The DNA of the CDR3 is TGTGCCAGTAGTATAAGTTGGGGAGGCAATCAGCCCCAGCATTTT.